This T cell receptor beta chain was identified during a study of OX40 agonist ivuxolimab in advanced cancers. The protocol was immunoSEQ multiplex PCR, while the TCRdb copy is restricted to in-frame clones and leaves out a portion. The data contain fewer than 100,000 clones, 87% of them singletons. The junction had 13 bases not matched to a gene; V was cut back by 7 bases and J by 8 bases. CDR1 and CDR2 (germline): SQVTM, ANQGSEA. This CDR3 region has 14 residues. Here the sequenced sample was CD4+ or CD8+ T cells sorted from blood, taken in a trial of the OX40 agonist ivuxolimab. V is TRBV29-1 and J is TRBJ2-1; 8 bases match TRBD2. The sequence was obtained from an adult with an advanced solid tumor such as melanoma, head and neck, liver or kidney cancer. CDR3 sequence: CSGETARGGDEQFF. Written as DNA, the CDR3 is TGCAGCGGGGAGACGGCCCGGGGGGGCGATGAGCAGTTCTTC.